The source of this T cell receptor beta chain is a study of T cell responses to AZD1222 COVID-19 vaccine. A word on this clone: Its target is unknown.

Recipients boosted at about 4 weeks or about 12 weeks are pooled. Trimming at V came to 5 bases and at J to 8 bases, leaving 12 bases not matched to a gene. This CDR3 has 16 residues. Germline loops: CDR1 LNHDA, CDR2 SQIVND (reference sequence). Whole-study results and caveats: Without day 14 samples, only post-peak T cell repertoires were studied. Researchers report vaccine-associated CD4 TCRs spanning spike, with dominance at 160-218 and 743-854. Among those given AZD1222, only five or six were seropositive at baseline.

Clones were sequenced by immunoSEQ multiplex PCR, and TCRdb holds only the in-frame ones, with some missing. The data contain approximately 150,000 clones, approximately 91% of them singletons. This sequence originates from an adult who received the AZD1222 COVID-19 vaccine. Sequenced material: peripheral blood, taken 28 days after the second AZD1222 dose. J is TRBJ1-2 and V is TRBV19; 12 bases agree with TRBD1. The DNA of the CDR3 is TGTGCCAGTAGTTCTACCGGGACAGGGGGCGCTTGGGGCTACACCTTC. This gives the protein CASSSTGTGGAWGYTF.